The 24 T cell receptor beta chains below come from one sample, sequenced in a study of T-cell reconstitution after alpha-beta-depleted transplantation in children. Preparation of the TCRbeta library involved a method that used unique molecular identifiers. In TCRdb, the PCR reads were re-called with MiXCR into one record per CDR3 protein. The table has hundreds of thousands of distinct CDR3 sequences, roughly 17% seen once. The sample was PBMCs from the stem cell graft donor, taken from the stem cell graft. The origin of the receptors is a human donor who donated a stem cell graft to a child with acute myeloid leukemia.

The chain uses TRBV5-6 and TRBJ2-1; either TRBD1 or TRBD2 may supply D (6 bases each). V shed 0 bases and J shed 8 bases, with 21 bases lying between them. CDR1 is SGHDT and CDR2 is YYEEEE in the germline V gene. The CDR3 has 17 residues. Here the CDR3 reads CASSLGGAVLLVDEQFF. The CDR3 DNA follows: TGTGCCAGCAGCTTGGGGGGGGCGGTTCTCCTCGTCGATGAGCAGTTCTTC. The full variable domain, in which reference TRBV5-6 and TRBJ2-1 provide the parts outside the CDR3, is DAGVTQSPTHLIKTRGQQVTLRCSPKSGHDTVSWYQQALGQGPQFIFQYYEEEERQRGNFPDRFSGHQFPNYSSELNVNALLLGDSALYLCASSLGGAVLLVDEQFFGPGTRLTVL.

In this sample, this clonotype turned up a few times. The chain has TRBV18 and TRBJ2-7, with 11 nucleotides matching TRBD1. The CDR3 consists of 19 residues. J gave up 2 bases and V 3 bases, and 15 bases lay outside the gene matches. Germline V gives CDR1 KGHSH, CDR2 LQKENI. CDR3 sequence reads: CASSPGRDRGGKEPYEQYF. The CDR3 DNA is TGTGCCAGCTCACCCGGCCGGGACAGGGGGGGAAAGGAGCCCTACGAGCAGTACTTC. Based on the CDR3 plus reference TRBV18 and TRBJ2-7, the full variable domain is NAGVMQNPRHLVRRRGQEARLRCSPMKGHSHVYWYRQLPEEGLKFMVYLQKENIIDESGMPKERFSAEFPKEGPSILRIQQVVRGDSAAYFCASSPGRDRGGKEPYEQYFGPGTRLTVT.

This clonotype has a handful of counts. The rearrangement links TRBV5-1 to TRBJ2-3; tentatively, D is TRBD1 or TRBD2 (5 bases each). Germline lookup yields CDR1 SGHRS and CDR2 YFSETQ. With 0 bases removed from V and 0 bases from J, the gap between germline ends came to 11 bases. The CDR3 sequence is 16 residues long. The CDR3 spells CASSLVGTDSTDTQYF. CDR3 bases: TGCGCCAGCAGCTTGGTAGGGACGGATAGCACAGATACGCAGTATTTT. Drawing the rest from reference TRBV5-1 and TRBJ2-3, the complete variable domain is KAGVTQTPRYLIKTRGQQVTLSCSPISGHRSVSWYQQTPGQGLQFLFEYFSETQRNKGNFPGRFSGRQFSNSRSEMNVSTLELGDSALYLCASSLVGTDSTDTQYFGPGTRLTVL.

To note about this clonotype: A much more abundant neighbour one base away suggests this may be a read error. This chain uses TRBV7-3 with TRBJ2-2, with a tentative D call TRBD2 (5 bases). V lost 4 bases to trimming and J lost 7 bases, with 10 bases between them. Germline CDR1 is SGHTA and CDR2 is FQGTGA. This CDR3 comprises 13 residues. This CDR3 is CASSSADGGELFF. In nucleotides, the CDR3 is TGTGCCAGCAGCTCAGCGGACGGCGGGGAGCTGTTTTTT.

The genes are TRBV24-1 and TRBJ2-1, with a weak D call TRBD2 (6 bases). This CDR3 comprises 14 residues. V was pared by 5 bases and J by 4 bases, with 11 bases between. The germline CDR1 and CDR2 sequences are KGHDR and SFDVKD. The DNA of the CDR3 is TGTGCCACCAGTGGCGGAGGGATATACAATGAGCAGTTCTTC. It translates to CATSGGGIYNEQFF.

The chain uses TRBV7-9 and TRBJ2-1; 8 bases map to TRBD2. Germline V lookup: CDR1 SEHNR, CDR2 FQNEAQ (reference sequence). The CDR3 has 13 amino acids. The J segment lost 10 bases and the V segment lost 5 bases, leaving 7 bases of the junction unmatched. The CDR3 protein is CASSQERGGEQFF. The CDR3 coding sequence is TGTGCCAGCAGCCAAGAACGGGGGGGCGAGCAGTTCTTC.

This clonotype was seen ten or more times. The gene calls are TRBV12-3 or TRBV12-4 and TRBJ2-3, with 10 bases lining up with TRBD1. Trimming cost V 3 bases and J 4 bases; bases outside gene matches: 4. The CDR3 length is 15 residues. The CDR3 nucleotides read TGTGCCAGCAGTTTTGGGGGGACAGGGGCAGATACGCAGTATTTT. Its protein is CASSFGGTGADTQYF.

This clonotype turned up a few times. V gene TRBV12-3 or TRBV12-4 combines with J gene TRBJ2-7; D is perhaps TRBD1 (5 bases). The CDR3 spans 15 residues. Trimming removed 3 bases from V and 5 bases from J, with 17 bases in between. CDR3 protein: CASSFGHPEVHEQYF. The CDR3, as DNA: TGTGCCAGCAGTTTCGGACATCCCGAAGTTCACGAGCAGTACTTC.

This clonotype was seen many times. The DNA for the CDR3 is TGTGCCAGCAGCGCCTCAGGGAAAGGGGCCAACGTCCTGACTTTC. It specifies CASSASGKGANVLTF. The chain combines TRBV9 with TRBJ2-6; tentative D call: TRBD1 (5 bases). Germline-derived CDR1 and CDR2 are SGDLS and YYNGEE. The CDR3 length is 15 residues. Trimming removed 3 bases from V and 4 bases from J, with 11 bases in between.

A remark on this clonotype: One base away lies a much larger clone, so this may be a sequencing read error. This chain joins TRBV10-3 and TRBJ2-7; 9 nucleotides match TRBD1. Germline V CDR1 and CDR2: ENHRY, SYGVKD. This CDR3 comprises 15 residues. CDR3 residues: CAIRQDRGTSYDQYV. For the CDR3, the DNA is TGTGCCATCAGGCAAGACAGGGGGACCTCCTACGACCAGTACGTC.

This clonotype has a handful of counts. V gene TRBV3-1 combines with J gene TRBJ2-5, with 10 positions matching TRBD2. Germline V lookup: CDR1 LGHDT, CDR2 YNNKEL (reference sequence). J was trimmed by 5 bases and V by 5 bases; bases with no gene match: 5. The CDR3 totals 14 residues. The CDR3 spells CASSFSGGRETQYF. The CDR3 DNA reads as TGTGCCAGCAGCTTTAGCGGGGGGAGGGAGACCCAGTACTTC.

This clonotype has only a few counts. V gene TRBV7-9 combines with J gene TRBJ2-2; 7 positions agree with TRBD1. The trim removed 7 bases at V and 5 bases at J, leaving 7 bases unmatched. The V gene's germline CDR1 is SEHNR and CDR2 FQNEAQ (reference sequence). CDR3 length: 14 residues. CDR3 DNA sequence: TGTGCCAGCACCGACAGGGTGGCGACCGGGGAGCTGTTTTTT. Its protein is CASTDRVATGELFF. The variable domain in full, with the rest retrieved from reference TRBV7-9 and TRBJ2-2, is DTGVSQNPRHKITKRGQNVTFRCDPISEHNRLYWYRQTLGQGPEFLTYFQNEAQLEKSRLLSDRFSAERPKGSFSTLEIQRTEQGDSAMYLCASTDRVATGELFFGEGSRLTVL.

Many counts were recorded for this clonotype. V gene TRBV12-3 or TRBV12-4 combines with J gene TRBJ2-1; no clear D. The V gene lost 8 bases and the J gene lost 8 bases, with 16 bases spanning the gap. This CDR3 has 13 amino acids. CDR3 sequence reads: CASALETYDEQFF. The CDR3 DNA follows: TGTGCCAGCGCCCTGGAAACCTATGATGAGCAGTTCTTC.

The chain links TRBV7-8 to TRBJ1-5; a weak D match, TRBD1 (6 bases). The CDR3 has 17 residues. The ends were cut back, 1 base at V and 0 bases at J, with 13 bases in the middle. Per the germline V gene, CDR1 is SGHVS and CDR2 is FQNEAQ. CDR3 sequence: CASSLGFGGASNQPQHF. The DNA for the CDR3 is TGTGCCAGCAGCTTAGGATTTGGGGGGGCTAGCAATCAGCCCCAGCATTTT. Complete variable domain (other parts from reference TRBV7-8 and TRBJ1-5): GAGVSQSPRYKVAKRGQDVALRCDPISGHVSLFWYQQALGQGPEFLTYFQNEAQLDKSGLPSDRFFAERPEGSVSTLKIQRTQQEDSAVYLCASSLGFGGASNQPQHFGDGTRLSIL.

V is TRBV27 and J is TRBJ2-1, with D perhaps matching TRBD1 (6 bases). The CDR3 spans 15 residues. Looked up from germline, CDR1 is MNHEY and CDR2 is SMNVEV (reference sequence). Trimming stripped 3 bases from V and 2 bases from J, with 11 bases between. CDR3 amino acids: CASSFLQGPYNEQFF. In DNA form, the CDR3 reads TGTGCCAGCAGTTTCTTACAGGGACCCTACAATGAGCAGTTCTTC.

This clonotype has a handful of counts. This chain links TRBV7-9 with TRBJ2-3, with D possibly being TRBD2 (6 bases). Trimming stripped 4 bases from V and 2 bases from J, with 19 bases between. The V gene's germline CDR1 is SEHNR and CDR2 FQNEAQ (reference sequence). This CDR3 is 17 amino acids long. This chain's CDR3 is CASSSLPRDFLTDTQYF. The CDR3 DNA reads TGTGCCAGCAGCTCCCTTCCCCGGGACTTTCTCACAGATACGCAGTATTTT.

This clonotype was found a few times. This rearrangement joins TRBV5-1 to TRBJ2-5; 9 nucleotides align to TRBD1. Per the germline V gene, CDR1 is SGHRS and CDR2 is YFSETQ. The CDR3 totals 15 residues. Unmatched junction bases numbered 7, after V lost 4 bases and J lost 3 bases. Here the CDR3 reads CASSALWTGEETQYF. The CDR3, as DNA: TGCGCCAGCAGCGCCCTCTGGACAGGGGAAGAGACCCAGTACTTC.

This CDR3 reads CSARNRSSSPLHF. The CDR3 DNA is TGCAGTGCTAGGAACAGGAGTAGTTCACCCCTCCACTTT. The chain carries TRBV20-1 and TRBJ1-6; maybe TRBD1 (5 bases). The length of the CDR3 is 13 residues. Trimming took 3 bases from V and 9 from J, leaving 12 bases between them. CDR1 DFQATT and CDR2 SNEGSKA come from the germline V gene (reference sequence).

Comment on this clonotype: At one end, the junction sequence differs from germline, possibly due to a read error. This chain uses TRBV7-2 with TRBJ1-1, with D possibly matching TRBD1 (5 bases). This CDR3 is built from 14 residues. Looked up from germline, CDR1 is SGHTA and CDR2 is FQGNSA. CDR3 bases: TGTGCCAGCAGCGTAGCAGGGCGTTATTTGGGAGCTTTCTTT. This translates into CASSVAGRYLGAFF. The complete variable domain, with remaining parts taken from reference TRBV7-2 and TRBJ1-1, reads GAGVSQSPSNKVTEKGKDVELRCDPISGHTALYWYRQSLGQGLEFLIYFQGNSAPDKSGLPSDRFSAERTGGSVSTLTIQRTQQEDSAVYLCASSVAGRYLGAFFGQGTRLTVV.

A remark on this clonotype: Possible read error: a much larger clone is one base away. The V gene is TRBV15, the J gene TRBJ2-7; 10 bases align to TRBD1. Germline CDR1 LNHNV, CDR2 YYDKDF (reference sequence). This CDR3 is 16 amino acids long. The V gene end was trimmed by 8 bases and the J gene end by 3 bases; junction bases not matched to a gene: 13. CDR3 bases: TGTGCCACCTGCACCCGGGACAGGGGATTATACTACGAGCAGTACGTC. Its protein product is CATCTRDRGLYYEQYV.

This clonotype was observed many times. The chain joins TRBV5-1 to TRBJ2-5; a possible D gene is TRBD2 (5 bases). The CDR3 covers 13 residues. Germline V gene data show CDR1 as SGHRS and CDR2 as YFSETQ. Trimming left V 5 bases short and J 2 bases short, with 10 bases between. The CDR3 region has the DNA TGCGCCAGCAGGTCGGAGGTACAAGAGACCCAGTACTTC. This codes for CASRSEVQETQYF. The entire variable domain, with the rest obtained from reference TRBV5-1 and TRBJ2-5, is as follows: KAGVTQTPRYLIKTRGQQVTLSCSPISGHRSVSWYQQTPGQGLQFLFEYFSETQRNKGNFPGRFSGRQFSNSRSEMNVSTLELGDSALYLCASRSEVQETQYFGPGTRLLVL.

V is TRBV6-6 and J is TRBJ2-1; D is tentatively TRBD1 or TRBD2 (5 bases each). Germline V gene sequence: CDR1 MNHNY, CDR2 SVGAGI (reference sequence). V was clipped by 6 bases and J by 9 bases, with 15 bases between them. The CDR3 runs 13 residues. This CDR3 reads CASSPTGRSEQFF. The CDR3 region has the DNA TGTGCCAGCAGCCCGACGGGGCGTAGTGAGCAGTTCTTC.

The chain uses TRBV4-2 and TRBJ2-1; D tentatively fits TRBD1 or TRBD2 (6 bases each). The ends were cut back, 4 bases at V and 8 bases at J, with 18 bases in the middle. CDR1 LGHNA and CDR2 YNFKEQ come from the germline V gene. This CDR3 contains 15 residues. In nucleotides, the CDR3 is TGTGCCAGCAGCCCGCGGACGGGGGCGACGGATGAGCAGTTCTTC. Translating gives CASSPRTGATDEQFF.

In this sample, this clonotype turned up a few times. The rearrangement links TRBV7-6 to TRBJ1-1; D is possibly TRBD1 (6 bases). This CDR3 is built from 15 residues. V gave up 1 base and J gave up 11 bases, with 20 bases separating them. In germline, CDR1 is SGHVS, CDR2 FNYEAQ. Written as DNA, the CDR3 is TGTGCCAGCAGCTTAGATGCAGGGGCCGCCGGCGTGGCTTTCTTT. It translates to CASSLDAGAAGVAFF. The variable domain in full, with the rest retrieved from reference TRBV7-6 and TRBJ1-1, is GAGVSQSPRYKVTKRGQDVALRCDPISGHVSLYWYRQALGQGPEFLTYFNYEAQQDKSGLPNDRFSAERPEGSISTLTIQRTEQRDSAMYRCASSLDAGAAGVAFFGQGTRLTVV.